This paragraph reports one T cell receptor beta chain. As yet, its antigen is unknown. BIOMED2 TRB-A/B primer pools were used in multiplex TRB PCR. TCRdb used MiXCR to reprocess the multiplex PCR reads, holding one entry per CDR3 protein. The repertoire holds some 16,000 distinct CDR3 sequences, with 28% as singletons. V lost 3 bases to trimming and J lost 6 bases, with 15 bases between them. Germline V gives CDR1 WSHSY, CDR2 SAAADI. The CDR3 loop spans 15 amino acids. This entry belongs to a study of T and B cells in COVID-19 patients. Overall study: Critical illness requiring mechanical ventilation or extracorporeal membrane oxygenation affected about 65% of the 20 active-infection patients.

Study-wide results and limits: Active COVID-19 showed highly clonal TRB repertoires; recovery showed diversity and richness above healthy donors.

TRB was amplified from approximately 250-480 ng of blood genomic DNA. Sequenced sample: blood. This receptor was taken from a human donor who had recovered from COVID-19. The chain joins TRBV10-2 to TRBJ1-5; D is perhaps TRBD1 (6 bases). The DNA for the CDR3 is TGCGCCAGCAGTGAACCAGGGGAGATAGGTCAGCCCCAGCATTTT. Its translation is CASSEPGEIGQPQHF.